Following are 14 T cell receptor beta chains from one sample sequenced in a study of graft-versus-host responses after intestinal transplantation (dated by TCRdb to the early 2020s). These TCRs are of unknown antigen specificity. Libraries were prepared through the immunoSEQ multiplex PCR assay. TCRdb carries this immuneACCESS record with in-frame sequences only. Its versions omit some clonotypes, under half of them owing to an unresolved V gene in the studies checked, with the rest unexplained. This sample holds around 90,000 clones; roughly 91% were observed only once. 1% to 1.4% of the sample comes from the top ten. Reading the label with the study, this specimen's time point is: cells obtained before transplantation from donor or recipient. The sample consisted of unstimulated CD8+ T cells sorted from spleen or lymph node cells, taken before transplant. These receptor sequences come from a human donor who was the organ donor for an intestinal transplant.

V gene TRBV6-5 combines with J gene TRBJ2-2; the match to TRBD2 covers 7 bases. The germline gives CDR1 MNHEY, CDR2 SVGAGI. V gave up 8 bases and J gave up 3 bases; unmatched junction bases: 6. The CDR3 totals 14 residues. The CDR3 DNA follows: TGTGCCAGCTCGGCTAGCGGATACACCGGGGAGCTGTTTTTT. Translation: CASSASGYTGELFF.

The V call is TRBV28, the J call TRBJ2-7, with 8 bases identical to TRBD1. CDR3 length: 18 amino acids. Germline V CDR1 and CDR2: MDHEN, SYDVKM. Unmatched junction bases numbered 22, after V lost 7 bases and J lost 5 bases. CDR3 coding DNA: TGTGCCAGCACCGTGGAGGACAGGGAGAGGCCGGCCGAGGACGAGCAGTACTTC. Its protein product is CASTVEDRERPAEDEQYF. Looking up the rest from reference TRBV28 and TRBJ2-7 gives the full variable domain: DVKVTQSSRYLVKRTGEKVFLECVQDMDHENMFWYRQDPGLGLRLIYFSYDVKMKEKGDIPEGYSVSREKKERFSLILESASTNQTSMYLCASTVEDRERPAEDEQYFGPGTRLTVT.

V and J are TRBV7-9 and TRBJ2-1; 10 bases line up with TRBD2. CDR1 SEHNR and CDR2 FQNEAQ come from the germline V gene (reference sequence). The CDR3 spans 15 residues. The V and J ends lost 6 bases and 5 bases, in that order; junction bases with no gene match: 7. The CDR3 sequence is CASSQSGRADNEQFF. The CDR3 coding sequence is TGTGCCAGCAGTCAAAGCGGGAGGGCCGACAATGAGCAGTTCTTC.

The chain carries TRBV4-1 and TRBJ1-1, with a possible D match to TRBD1 (5 bases). Looked up from germline, CDR1 is MGHRA and CDR2 is YSYEKL. The CDR3 is 15 amino acids. V was shortened by 0 bases and J by 2 bases, with 10 bases between the two germline ends. The CDR3 reads CASSQDPGVNTEAFF. The DNA of the CDR3 is TGCGCCAGCAGCCAAGATCCGGGGGTTAACACTGAAGCTTTCTTT.

The CDR3 here is CASSPATGVHTGELFF. CDR3 DNA: TGCGCCAGCAGCCCAGCAACAGGGGTGCACACCGGGGAGCTGTTTTTT. This chain joins TRBV5-1 and TRBJ2-2, with 7 bases that match TRBD1. J gave up 3 bases and V 4 bases, and 9 bases lay outside the gene matches. The CDR3 covers 16 residues. The germline V gene encodes CDR1 SGHRS and CDR2 YFSETQ.

The rearrangement uses TRBV7-9 and TRBJ2-1; D unresolved. The CDR3 is 11 residues long. The germline V gene encodes CDR1 SEHNR and CDR2 FQNEAQ (reference sequence). V was cut by 5 bases and J by 10 bases, with 9 bases left in between. In nucleotides, the CDR3 is TGTGCCAGCAGCCAAGTTCAGGAGCAGTTCTTC. Amino acids: CASSQVQEQFF.

Notes on this clone: The junction shows a germline mismatch at one end, possibly a read error. This chain uses TRBV9 with TRBJ2-1; TRBD2 agrees at 11 bases. The germline gives CDR1 SGDLS, CDR2 YYNGEE. This CDR3 has 18 residues. In nucleotides, the CDR3 is TGTGCCAGCGCTCCCGGGACTAGCGGCGTCAGCTCCTACAATGGGCAGTTCTTC. Its protein product is CASAPGTSGVSSYNGQFF.

The genes are TRBV19 and TRBJ2-1; 11 nucleotides align to TRBD1. CDR1 and CDR2 (germline): LNHDA, SQIVND (reference sequence). V lost 4 bases and J lost 8; bases outside the gene matches: 1. CDR3 length equals 13 residues. CDR3 region: CASSRDRGYEQFF. For the CDR3, the DNA is TGTGCCAGTAGTAGGGACAGGGGGTATGAGCAGTTCTTC. Full variable domain (remainder filled in from reference TRBV19 and TRBJ2-1): DGGITQSPKYLFRKEGQNVTLSCEQNLNHDAMYWYRQDPGQGLRLIYYSQIVNDFQKGDIAEGYSVSREKKESFPLTVTSAQKNPTAFYLCASSRDRGYEQFFGPGTRLTVL.

The rearrangement joins TRBV2 to TRBJ2-3, with D possibly matching TRBD2 (5 bases). The V end was cut by 7 bases, the J end by 2 bases, with 13 bases between. The CDR3 is 14 amino acids. Per the germline V gene, CDR1 is SNHLY and CDR2 is FYNNEI. For the CDR3, the DNA is TGTGCCAGCAACGACCCTAGCCCCACAGATACGCAGTATTTT. Translating gives CASNDPSPTDTQYF.

The chain couples TRBV29-1 to TRBJ2-4; 8 nucleotides agree with TRBD1. The germline V gene has CDR1 SQVTM and CDR2 ANQGSEA. The CDR3 runs to 15 residues. The trim removed 3 bases at V and 6 bases at J, leaving 10 bases unmatched. The CDR3 protein is CSVDLNRQGRNIQYF. DNA of the CDR3: TGCAGCGTTGACCTAAACCGACAGGGGCGAAACATTCAGTACTTC.

With regard to this clone: The conserved phenylalanine or tryptophan is not found at the CDR3 terminus, so this likely reflects a read error. V usage is TRBV6-5 and J usage is TRBJ1-1; D is perhaps TRBD1 (6 bases). Trimming shortened V by 8 bases and J by 6 bases, and 16 bases separated the two germline ends. The CDR3 extends over 13 amino acids. Germline CDR1 and CDR2: MNHEY and SVGAGI. CDR3 sequence reads: CASGWQEGAEAFS. CDR3 coding DNA: TGTGCCAGCGGCTGGCAGGAGGGGGCTGAAGCTTTCTCT.

The V and J genes are TRBV14 and TRBJ2-1, with 8 bases fitting TRBD2. CDR3 length equals 20 residues. CDR1 SGHDN and CDR2 FVKESK come from the germline V gene. The V gene end was trimmed by 5 bases and the J gene end by 4 bases; junction bases not matched to a gene: 22. The CDR3 DNA sequence: TGTGCCAGCAGCGGAAGAATTTTAAGCGGGAGTTGGGGGCCATACAATGAGCAGTTCTTC. Translation: CASSGRILSGSWGPYNEQFF.

The V gene is TRBV19, the J gene TRBJ2-1; D ambiguous. V was pared by 3 bases and J by 2 bases, with 14 bases between. This CDR3 is 16 amino acids long. Germline values: CDR1 LNHDA, CDR2 SQIVND (reference sequence). For the CDR3, the DNA is TGTGCCAGTAGTATGACTTCTCAAACGCCCTACAATGAGCAGTTCTTC. It encodes CASSMTSQTPYNEQFF.

V usage is TRBV5-1 and J usage is TRBJ2-1; perhaps TRBD1 as D (5 bases). V was cut by 1 base and J by 5 bases, with 19 bases left in between. Germline V lookup: CDR1 SGHRS, CDR2 YFSETQ. There are 17 residues in the CDR3. The CDR3 region has the DNA TGCGCCAGCAGCTTGTTTCCGGAAGGGGCGGCCAACAATGAGCAGTTCTTC. It encodes CASSLFPEGAANNEQFF. Full variable domain (remainder filled in from reference TRBV5-1 and TRBJ2-1): KAGVTQTPRYLIKTRGQQVTLSCSPISGHRSVSWYQQTPGQGLQFLFEYFSETQRNKGNFPGRFSGRQFSNSRSEMNVSTLELGDSALYLCASSLFPEGAANNEQFFGPGTRLTVL.